This entry lists 10 T cell receptor beta chains sequenced from one sample in a study of blood T cell repertoires in COVID-19. TCRdb's copy holds only in-frame clones and misses some; the assay was immunoSEQ multiplex PCR. This sample yields 260,000 or so clones, of which 82% are seen a single time; around 5% belongs to the top ten. Sequenced: peripheral blood. These receptor sequences come from a woman in her seventies with acute or convalescent COVID-19.

Of note for this clone: Within the sample, other DNA sequences also encode this same CDR3. The chain uses TRBV5-1 and TRBJ1-1; D uncertain. CDR3 length: 13 residues. V lost 0 bases to trimming and J lost 1 base, with 4 bases between them. From germline, CDR1 is SGHRS and CDR2 YFSETQ. The CDR3: CASSLAENTEAFF. Here the CDR3 DNA reads TGCGCCAGCAGCTTGGCAGAGAACACTGAAGCTTTCTTT.

The rearrangement joins TRBV4-3 to TRBJ1-2; a weak D match, TRBD1 (6 bases). Trimming left V 2 bases short and J 6 bases short, with 10 bases between. The CDR3 covers 13 residues. CDR1 LGHNA and CDR2 YSLEER come from the germline V gene. CDR3 bases: TGCGCCAGCAGCCAACTGGACAGTCATGGCTACACCTTC. Residues: CASSQLDSHGYTF.

The chain employs TRBV7-2 and TRBJ1-3; 8 bases map to TRBD1. J was trimmed by 4 bases and V by 5 bases; bases with no gene match: 4. The CDR3 sequence is 14 residues long. Germline V CDR1 and CDR2: SGHTA, FQGNSA. The CDR3 DNA is TGTGCCAGCAGCATAGGACAGGGAGGAAACACCATATATTTT. Translating gives CASSIGQGGNTIYF.

The CDR3, as DNA: TGTGCCAGCAGCTCTTCACAGGGGGGCTATGGCTACACCTTC. Amino acid sequence: CASSSSQGGYGYTF. The rearrangement links TRBV28 to TRBJ1-2; 8 bases are a match to TRBD1. Per germline, CDR1 MDHEN and CDR2 SYDVKM. After removal of 6 bases from V and 4 bases from J, the junction contained 7 bases not matched to a gene. The CDR3 length is 14 residues.

The V call is TRBV19, the J call TRBJ1-5, with D tentatively TRBD1 (6 bases). The CDR3 loop spans 15 amino acids. Germline V gene data show CDR1 as LNHDA and CDR2 as SQIVND (reference sequence). The V and J ends lost 6 bases and 3 bases respectively, with 15 bases between them. This chain's CDR3 is CASRSDSGANQPQHF. The CDR3 DNA reads TGTGCCAGTAGGAGTGATTCAGGGGCCAATCAGCCCCAGCATTTT. Filled out from reference TRBV19 and TRBJ1-5, the complete variable domain reads DGGITQSPKYLFRKEGQNVTLSCEQNLNHDAMYWYRQDPGQGLRLIYYSQIVNDFQKGDIAEGYSVSREKKESFPLTVTSAQKNPTAFYLCASRSDSGANQPQHFGDGTRLSIL.

V is TRBV6-6 and J is TRBJ1-1, with 10 bases fitting TRBD1. The ends lost 6 bases at V and 5 bases at J; junction bases unmatched: 9. Per germline, CDR1 MNHNY and CDR2 SVGAGI (reference sequence). This CDR3 contains 15 residues. The CDR3 DNA reads TGTGCCAGCAGGCCCGGGACAGGGGTTGATACTGAAGCTTTCTTT. Its protein is CASRPGTGVDTEAFF.

V gene TRBV27 combines with J gene TRBJ1-1, with a possible D match to TRBD1 (5 bases). Trimming shortened V by 5 bases and J by 5 bases, and 18 bases separated the two germline ends. Per germline, CDR1 MNHEY and CDR2 SMNVEV (reference sequence). The length of the CDR3 is 15 residues. CDR3 in amino acids: CASSPGEGIRTEAFF. The CDR3 DNA follows: TGTGCCAGCAGTCCCGGGGAGGGGATAAGGACTGAAGCTTTCTTT.

The chain uses TRBV10-2 and TRBJ2-2; tentative D call: TRBD1 (6 bases). Per germline, CDR1 WSHSY and CDR2 SAAADI. The CDR3 totals 14 residues. Trimming removed 6 bases at V and 3 bases at J, with 11 bases between. The CDR3 reads CASSSGHDTGELFF. In DNA form, the CDR3 reads TGCGCCAGCAGCTCGGGACACGACACCGGGGAGCTGTTTTTT.

V usage is TRBV10-2 and J usage is TRBJ1-1; tentative D call: TRBD1 (5 bases). Germline values: CDR1 WSHSY, CDR2 SAAADI. The germline V and J ends were trimmed by 2 bases and 6 bases, with 13 bases remaining between them. The CDR3 covers 14 residues. DNA of the CDR3: TGCGCCAGCAGTGAGGCTACAGGTTACGCTGAAGCTTTCTTT. It yields the protein CASSEATGYAEAFF.

This clone was detected only once. The chain is built from TRBV10-3 and TRBJ1-1; D perhaps matches TRBD1 (5 bases). The CDR3 totals 15 residues. The germline V gene encodes CDR1 ENHRY and CDR2 SYGVKD. V was pared by 10 bases and J by 1 base, with 19 bases between. The CDR3 coding sequence is TGTGCCACTCACGTGGGCGGGGCCTCGAACACTGAAGCTTTCTTT. It encodes CATHVGGASNTEAFF.